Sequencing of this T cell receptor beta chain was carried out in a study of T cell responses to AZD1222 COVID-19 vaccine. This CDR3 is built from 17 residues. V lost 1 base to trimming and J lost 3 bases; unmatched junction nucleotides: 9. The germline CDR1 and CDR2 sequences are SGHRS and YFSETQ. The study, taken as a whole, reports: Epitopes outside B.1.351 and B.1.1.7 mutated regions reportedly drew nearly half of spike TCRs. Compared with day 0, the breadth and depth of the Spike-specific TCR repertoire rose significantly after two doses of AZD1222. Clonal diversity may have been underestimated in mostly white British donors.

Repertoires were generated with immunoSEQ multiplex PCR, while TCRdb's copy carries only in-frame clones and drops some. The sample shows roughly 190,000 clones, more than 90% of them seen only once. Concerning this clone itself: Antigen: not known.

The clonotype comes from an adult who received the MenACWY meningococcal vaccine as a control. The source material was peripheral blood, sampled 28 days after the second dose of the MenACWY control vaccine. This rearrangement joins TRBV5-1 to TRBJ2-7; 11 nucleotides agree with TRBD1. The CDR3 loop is CASSLPPGQGAGYEQYF. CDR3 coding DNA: TGCGCCAGCAGCTTGCCACCAGGACAGGGGGCGGGCTACGAGCAGTACTTC.